A selection of T cell receptor beta chains follows, all from one sample in a study of T cell responses to AZD1222 COVID-19 vaccine. Generated by immunoSEQ multiplex PCR, the TCRdb table keeps only in-frame clones and is missing some. The table lists roughly 160,000 clones, roughly 93% of them singletons. The input for sequencing was peripheral blood, taken on day 0 of AZD1222 vaccination. All receptors derive from an adult in good health. The CDR3 runs from the conserved cysteine through the conserved F or W. Each record gives: D gene, clone size, J gene, V gene, CDR3 protein, CDR3 DNA. A D gene is named only where the DNA matches it firmly. Not every row has a clone size; where given, it reads once, few, many or a size class.

>TRBD1|-|TRBJ1-6|TRBV27
CASSFVDRATSPLHF
TGTGCCAGCAGTTTCGTTGACAGGGCGACTTCACCCCTCCACTTT
>-|-|TRBJ2-5|TRBV7-6
CASSLAGLAFQETQYF
TGTGCCAGCAGCTTAGCCGGGCTGGCCTTCCAAGAGACCCAGTACTTC
>TRBD1|once|TRBJ2-1|TRBV4-1
CASSQGDRALDEQFF
TGCGCCAGCAGCCAGGGGGACAGGGCCCTCGATGAGCAGTTCTTC
>-|-|TRBJ2-7|TRBV4-1
CASSQGTGTGYEQYF
TGCGCCAGCAGCCAAGGAACCGGGACGGGCTACGAGCAGTACTTC
>-|-|TRBJ1-6|TRBV5-1
CASSSWGESYPLHF
TGCGCCAGCAGCTCTTGGGGGGAATCATATCCCCTCCACTTT
>-|once|TRBJ1-5|TRBV19
CASSIVWGGGNQPQHF
TGTGCCAGTAGTATAGTATGGGGAGGGGGTAATCAGCCCCAGCATTTT
>TRBD1|-|TRBJ1-2|TRBV6-5
CASRTGTDYGYTF
TGTGCCAGCAGGACCGGGACAGACTATGGCTACACCTTC
>TRBD1|-|TRBJ1-5|TRBV6-5
CASSKQTGGNQPQHF
TGTGCCAGCAGTAAACAGACAGGGGGAAATCAGCCCCAGCATTTT
>-|-|TRBJ2-6|TRBV3-1/TRBV3-2
CASSQDVGYSGANVLTF
TGTGCCAGCAGCCAAGATGTTGGGTACTCTGGGGCCAACGTCCTGACTTTC
>-|-|TRBJ1-1|TRBV12-3/TRBV12-4
CASSLYTNTEAFF
TGTGCCAGCAGTTTATATACGAACACTGAAGCTTTCTTT
>TRBD1|-|TRBJ1-5|TRBV7-2
CASEMGQGLPQPQHF
TGTGCCAGCGAAATGGGACAGGGTTTACCTCAGCCCCAGCATTTT
>TRBD2|-|TRBJ2-3|TRBV7-8
CASSSRLAGDEVGDTQYF
TGTGCCAGCAGCTCCAGACTAGCGGGGGACGAGGTAGGAGATACGCAGTATTTT
>-|-|TRBJ1-2|TRBV6-5
CASSLTGNYGYTF
TGTGCCAGCAGTCTTACAGGGAACTATGGCTACACCTTC
>-|-|TRBJ2-7|TRBV19
CASSLDRDVREQYF
TGTGCCAGTAGTCTAGACCGGGACGTTCGCGAGCAGTACTTC